This T cell receptor beta chain was captured in a study of CD8 T cells in ankylosing spondylitis. This clonotype was detected a few times. The antigen is not known. Germline V gene sequence: CDR1 SGHRS, CDR2 YFSETQ. V lost 3 bases and J lost 3; bases outside the gene matches: 10. This CDR3 region has 17 residues. General study results and limits: For ankylosing spondylitis blood, a TCR beta motif of eight or nine highly homologous variants appeared characteristic.

TCRdb re-analysed the 5' RACE reads in MiXCR, keeping a single row per CDR3 protein. The sample lists approximately 540,000 distinct CDR3 sequences; over 9.5% were seen once. V and J are TRBV5-1 and TRBJ2-3, with 10 bases that match TRBD2. This TCR derives from a male donor with ankylosing spondylitis. Sequences were obtained from blood, either unsorted or a sorted T cell fraction (not recorded which). The CDR3 coding sequence is TGCGCCAGCAGCTCACAGCTAGCGGGAGTAGGAACAGATACGCAGTATTTT. The encoded protein is CASSSQLAGVGTDTQYF.